This T cell receptor (beta chain) comes out of a study of tumor-infiltrating lymphocytes in glioblastoma multiforme. A note on this clonotype: The target antigen is unknown.

General observations from the study: The TCR and somatic mutation analysis included just one glioblastoma patient. Functional subtype sorting of these T cells was not performed. Clone frequencies may be distorted by unequal TCR transcripts per cell.

TCR beta libraries were built from RNA through three nested multiplex PCR rounds using modified ARM-PCR. Input was 0.5 ug total RNA, reverse-transcribed with a C-beta primer. TCRdb analysed the multiplex PCR reads with MiXCR anew, one entry per CDR3 protein. Among around 30,000 distinct CDR3 sequences listed, 60% to 75% were seen once. Trimming took off 5 bases at V and 4 bases at J, with 20 bases between the two ends. The CDR3 runs to 16 residues. The sample consisted of brain tumor tissue. The clonotype originates from a male donor with glioblastoma. The rearrangement joins TRBV12-3 or TRBV12-4 to TRBJ1-2; tentative D call: TRBD1 (5 bases). This CDR3 is CASSPPECTRGYGYTF. DNA of the CDR3: TGTGCCAGCAGTCCCCCCGAGTGTACGAGGGGCTATGGCTACACCTTC.